These T cell receptor beta chains were read from a single sample in a study of blood T cell repertoires in COVID-19. Data came from immunoSEQ multiplex PCR; TCRdb stores just in-frame clones and leaves some out. The table includes about 110,000 clones, about three quarters detected once. Sequenced sample: peripheral blood. The source is an older man with COVID-19, enrolled during active disease. Both conserved end residues are part of each CDR3. D genes are given only for firm matches. The size entry is marked missing in some rows and otherwise reads once, few, many or a size class.

TRBV3-1/TRBV3-2	TRBD2	TRBJ2-3	-	CASSYGTSGSDTQYF	TGTGCCAGCAGCTACGGGACTAGCGGGAGTGATACGCAGTATTTT
TRBV19	-	TRBJ1-2	once	CASSIMEGLYGYTF	TGTGCCAGTAGTATTATGGAGGGCCTCTATGGCTACACCTTC
TRBV18	TRBD1	TRBJ1-2	few	CASSPQGAYGYTF	TGTGCCAGCTCACCACAGGGGGCCTATGGCTACACCTTC
TRBV5-1	-	TRBJ1-4	-	CASSPTGRINEKLFF	TGCGCCAGCAGCCCCACCGGGAGGATTAATGAAAAACTGTTTTTT
TRBV11-2	-	TRBJ2-7	-	CASSTQGRWSYEQYF	TGTGCCAGCAGCACACAGGGGAGGTGGTCCTACGAGCAGTACTTC
TRBV7-9	TRBD1	TRBJ2-5	few	CASSWGQGVSSQETQYF	TGTGCCAGCAGCTGGGGACAGGGGGTGTCTAGTCAAGAGACCCAGTACTTC
TRBV5-5	TRBD2	TRBJ2-1	-	CASSLDWWELAGVFDEQFF	TGTGCCAGCAGCTTGGACTGGTGGGAGCTAGCGGGAGTTTTCGATGAGCAGTTCTTC
TRBV7-3	-	TRBJ2-1	few	CASSPGTTNEQFF	TGTGCCAGCAGCCCAGGGACAACCAATGAGCAGTTCTTC
TRBV7-8	TRBD1	TRBJ1-2	few	CASSLEGTGFNYGYTF	TGTGCCAGCAGCTTAGAAGGGACAGGGTTCAACTATGGCTACACCTTC
TRBV27	TRBD2	TRBJ2-3	-	CASSLYFSSGRNRADTQYF	TGTGCCAGCAGTTTGTATTTTTCTAGCGGGAGAAACCGCGCAGATACGCAGTATTTT
TRBV4-2	-	TRBJ1-6	-	CASSPGYGDSPLHF	TGTGCCAGCAGCCCAGGGTATGGAGATTCACCCCTCCACTTT
TRBV28	-	TRBJ2-5	-	CASSLFSNQETQYF	TGTGCCAGCAGTTTATTTAGTAACCAAGAGACCCAGTACTTC
TRBV28	-	TRBJ1-1	-	CASSLSPEAFF	TGTGCCAGCAGTTTGAGCCCTGAAGCTTTCTTT
TRBV15	-	TRBJ1-5	once	CATSWTVSNQPQHF	TGTGCCACCTCCTGGACAGTTAGCAATCAGCCCCAGCATTTT
TRBV7-9	TRBD1	TRBJ1-6	-	CASSPYDREDSPLHF	TGTGCCAGCAGCCCTTATGACAGGGAGGATTCACCCCTCCACTTT
TRBV13	-	TRBJ2-4	medium-sized	CASRWRGSGLKNIQYF	TGTGCCAGCAGATGGCGGGGTAGCGGTCTCAAAAACATTCAGTACTTC
TRBV6-2/TRBV6-3	-	TRBJ2-3	-	CASSSVGYFTDTQYF	TGTGCCAGCAGTTCGGTTGGTTACTTCACAGATACGCAGTATTTT
TRBV4-3	-	TRBJ2-1	-	CASSQGEGFGYNEQFF	TGCGCCAGCAGCCAAGGTGAGGGTTTTGGCTACAATGAGCAGTTCTTC
TRBV7-9	-	TRBJ1-1	-	CASSSGYTEAFF	TGTGCCAGCAGCTCAGGCTACACTGAAGCTTTCTTT
TRBV5-4	-	TRBJ2-3	-	CASSFDSTTDTQYF	TGTGCCAGCAGCTTCGACAGCACCACAGATACGCAGTATTTT
TRBV5-1	-	TRBJ2-3	-	CASSDQRVGTDTQYF	TGCGCCAGCAGCGACCAGAGGGTTGGCACAGATACGCAGTATTTT
TRBV7-9	-	TRBJ2-1	-	CASSSYLLVFF	TGTGCCAGCAGCTCATATCTACTCGTGTTCTTC
TRBV29-1	-	TRBJ1-2	-	CSAGQDYGYTF	TGCAGCGCTGGACAAGACTATGGCTACACCTTC
TRBV20-1	TRBD1	TRBJ1-5	-	CSASAPGQGNQPQHF	TGCAGTGCTAGTGCTCCTGGACAGGGCAATCAGCCCCAGCATTTT
TRBV2	TRBD2	TRBJ2-1	-	CASSEFLAGGNEQFF	TGTGCCAGCAGTGAGTTCCTAGCGGGAGGCAATGAGCAGTTCTTC
TRBV18	TRBD1	TRBJ2-1	-	CASSHYRGLSSYNEQFF	TGTGCCAGCTCGCACTACAGGGGCCTTAGCTCCTACAATGAGCAGTTCTTC
TRBV7-8	-	TRBJ2-3	-	CASSSSSGADTQYF	TGTGCCAGCAGCTCGTCCTCAGGGGCAGATACGCAGTATTTT
TRBV5-4	TRBD1	TRBJ1-1	-	CASSVKKTGDTEAFF	TGTGCCAGCAGCGTTAAAAAGACAGGGGACACTGAAGCTTTCTTT
TRBV28	-	TRBJ2-7	-	CASSSPQSYEQYF	TGTGCCAGCAGTTCGCCACAGTCCTACGAGCAGTACTTC
TRBV6-5	TRBD2	TRBJ2-1	-	CATLAGVPYNEQFF	TGTGCCACCTTAGCGGGAGTTCCCTACAATGAGCAGTTCTTC
TRBV7-3	-	TRBJ1-1	-	CASSVTGTNTEAFF	TGTGCCAGCAGCGTGACAGGAACGAACACTGAAGCTTTCTTT
TRBV3-1/TRBV3-2	TRBD1	TRBJ2-7	-	CASSKTGVPYHEQYF	TGTGCCAGCAGCAAGACAGGGGTCCCCTACCACGAGCAGTACTTC
TRBV24-1	-	TRBJ2-7	-	CATSESRHYEQYF	TGTGCCACCAGTGAGTCCAGACACTACGAGCAGTACTTC
TRBV6-2/TRBV6-3	TRBD2	TRBJ2-1	few	CASSYSKSLAGVREQFF	TGTGCCAGCAGTTACTCGAAGAGCCTAGCGGGAGTTCGTGAGCAGTTCTTC
TRBV4-2	-	TRBJ1-2	-	CASSQDSGNYGYTF	TGTGCCAGCAGCCAGGACAGCGGTAACTATGGCTACACCTTC
TRBV5-1	-	TRBJ1-1	-	CASSSQGNTEAFF	TGCGCCAGCAGCTCACAGGGGAACACTGAAGCTTTCTTT
TRBV28	TRBD1	TRBJ2-2	-	CASRTGTNTGELFF	TGTGCCAGCAGGACAGGGACGAACACCGGGGAGCTGTTTTTT
TRBV6-5	TRBD2	TRBJ2-7	-	CASGSGGSGTYEQYF	TGTGCCAGCGGGAGTGGGGGGAGCGGGACCTACGAGCAGTACTTC
TRBV7-9	TRBD1	TRBJ2-7	few	CASSLEGGNTEQYF	TGTGCCAGCAGCTTAGAAGGGGGCAACACCGAGCAGTACTTC
TRBV6-5	-	TRBJ2-3	-	CASSYAGYTDTQYF	TGTGCCAGCAGTTACGCGGGATACACAGATACGCAGTATTTT
TRBV6-6	TRBD1	TRBJ2-5	-	CASKITGTGQETQYF	TGTGCCAGCAAGATAACCGGGACAGGGCAAGAGACCCAGTACTTC